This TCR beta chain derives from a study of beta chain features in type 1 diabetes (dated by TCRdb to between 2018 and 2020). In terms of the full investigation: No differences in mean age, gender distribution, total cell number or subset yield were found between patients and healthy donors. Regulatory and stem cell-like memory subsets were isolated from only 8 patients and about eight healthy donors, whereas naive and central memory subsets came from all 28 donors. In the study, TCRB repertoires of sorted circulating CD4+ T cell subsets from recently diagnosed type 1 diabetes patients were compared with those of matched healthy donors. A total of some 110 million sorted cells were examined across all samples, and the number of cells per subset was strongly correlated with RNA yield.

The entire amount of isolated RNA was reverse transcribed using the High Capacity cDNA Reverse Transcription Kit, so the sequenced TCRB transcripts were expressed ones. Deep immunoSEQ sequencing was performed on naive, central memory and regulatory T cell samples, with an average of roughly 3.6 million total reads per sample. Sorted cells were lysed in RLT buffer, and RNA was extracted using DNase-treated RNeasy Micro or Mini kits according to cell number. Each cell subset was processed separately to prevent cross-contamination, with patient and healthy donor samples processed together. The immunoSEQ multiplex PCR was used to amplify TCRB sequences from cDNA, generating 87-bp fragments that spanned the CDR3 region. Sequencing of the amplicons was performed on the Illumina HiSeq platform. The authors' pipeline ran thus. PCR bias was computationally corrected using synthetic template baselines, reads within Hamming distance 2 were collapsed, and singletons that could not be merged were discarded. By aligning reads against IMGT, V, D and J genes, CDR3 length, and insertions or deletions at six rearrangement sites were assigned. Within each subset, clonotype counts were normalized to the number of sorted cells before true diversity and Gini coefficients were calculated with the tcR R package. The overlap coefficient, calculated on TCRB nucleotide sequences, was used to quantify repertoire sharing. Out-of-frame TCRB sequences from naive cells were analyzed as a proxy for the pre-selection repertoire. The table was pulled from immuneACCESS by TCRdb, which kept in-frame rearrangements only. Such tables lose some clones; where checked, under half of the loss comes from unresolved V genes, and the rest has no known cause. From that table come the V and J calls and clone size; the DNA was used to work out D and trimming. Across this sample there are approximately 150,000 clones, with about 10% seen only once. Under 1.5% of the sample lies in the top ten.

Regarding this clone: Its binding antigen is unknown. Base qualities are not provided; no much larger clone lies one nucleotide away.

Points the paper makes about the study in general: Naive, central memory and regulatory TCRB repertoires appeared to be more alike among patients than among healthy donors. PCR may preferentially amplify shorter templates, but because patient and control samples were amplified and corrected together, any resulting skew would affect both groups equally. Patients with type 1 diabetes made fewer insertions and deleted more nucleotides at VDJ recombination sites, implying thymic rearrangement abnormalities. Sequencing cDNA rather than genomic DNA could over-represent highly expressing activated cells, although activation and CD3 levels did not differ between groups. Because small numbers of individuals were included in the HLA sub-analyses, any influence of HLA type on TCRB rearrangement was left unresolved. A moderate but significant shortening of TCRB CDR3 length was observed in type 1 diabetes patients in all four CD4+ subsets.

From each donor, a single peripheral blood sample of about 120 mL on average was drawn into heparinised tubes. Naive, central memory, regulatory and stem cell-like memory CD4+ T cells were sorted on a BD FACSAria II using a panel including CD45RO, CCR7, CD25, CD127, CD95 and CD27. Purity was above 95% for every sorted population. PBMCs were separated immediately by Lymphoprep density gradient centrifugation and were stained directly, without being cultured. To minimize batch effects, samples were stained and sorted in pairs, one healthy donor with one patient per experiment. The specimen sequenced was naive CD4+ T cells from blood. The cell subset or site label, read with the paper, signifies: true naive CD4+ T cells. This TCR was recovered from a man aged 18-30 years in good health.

The CDR3 region: CASSLTGQVYNEQFF. The sequenced DNA: TGTGCCAGCAGCTTAACGGGACAGGTCTACAATGAGCAGTTCTTC. Recombination linked TRBV7-3 to TRBJ2-1; TRBD1 lines up with 8 middle nucleotides. The germline V gene specifies SGHTA as CDR1 and FQGTGA as CDR2. Taken from cysteine to phenylalanine, the CDR3 has 15 residues. Just CDR3 DNA is preserved here, 45 bases in frame from base 1. The junction shows trimming of 0 bases on V and 3 bases on J, and the gene matches do not reach 1 base of it.